The 26 T cell receptor beta chains reported below all come from one sample, sequenced in a study of blood T cell repertoires in COVID-19. Repertoires were generated with immunoSEQ multiplex PCR, while TCRdb's copy carries only in-frame clones and drops some. The table includes hundreds of thousands of clones, around 85% detected once. The material sequenced was PBMCs or T cells enriched from blood (not recorded which). The receptors stem from a woman in her forties who had recovered from COVID-19.

This sequence joins TRBV7-2 and TRBJ2-1; 9 positions match TRBD2. Per germline, CDR1 SGHTA and CDR2 FQGNSA. With 2 bases clipped from V and 0 bases from J, the junction kept 11 bases outside the gene matches. CDR3 length: 19 residues. CDR3 sequence: CASSLFVVAGAYSYNEQFF. Here the CDR3 DNA reads TGTGCCAGCAGCTTATTCGTAGTAGCGGGGGCCTACTCCTACAATGAGCAGTTCTTC. Full variable domain (rest looked up from reference TRBV7-2 and TRBJ2-1): GAGVSQSPSNKVTEKGKDVELRCDPISGHTALYWYRQSLGQGLEFLIYFQGNSAPDKSGLPSDRFSAERTGGSVSTLTIQRTQQEDSAVYLCASSLFVVAGAYSYNEQFFGPGTRLTVL.

V usage is TRBV28 and J usage is TRBJ2-7; 10 nucleotides align to TRBD2. The CDR3 spans 16 residues. Germline V CDR1 and CDR2: MDHEN, SYDVKM. The trim removed 1 base at V and 2 bases at J, leaving 5 bases unmatched. The CDR3 loop reads CASSLSASGSPYEQYF. CDR3 nucleotides: TGTGCCAGCAGTTTATCGGCTAGCGGGAGTCCCTACGAGCAGTACTTC.

The chain combines TRBV11-1 with TRBJ2-1, with 11 bases fitting TRBD2. CDR1 is SGHAT, CDR2 FQDESV, per germline (reference sequence). The junction had 8 bases not matched to a gene; V was cut back by 3 bases and J by 7 bases. This CDR3 spans 16 amino acids. The CDR3 sequence: CASSLLLAGARNEQFF. The CDR3 region has the DNA TGTGCCAGCAGCTTGCTACTAGCGGGAGCGAGGAATGAGCAGTTCTTC.

The CDR3 is CASSSLPPQGRREKLFF. The CDR3, as DNA: TGTGCCAGCAGTTCCCTCCCCCCACAGGGAAGACGTGAAAAACTGTTTTTT. V gene TRBV27 combines with J gene TRBJ1-4; maybe TRBD1 (6 bases). Trimming shortened V by 4 bases and J by 7 bases, and 22 bases separated the two germline ends. CDR1 is MNHEY and CDR2 is SMNVEV in the germline V gene (reference sequence). The CDR3 sequence is 17 residues long.

A note on this clone: At the DNA level, this CDR3 is encoded by other sequences in the same sample as well. V gene TRBV19 combines with J gene TRBJ2-7; 8 positions agree with TRBD1. V shed 5 bases and J 3 bases; nucleotides not matched to a gene: 3. The CDR3 totals 13 residues. Germline CDR1 LNHDA, CDR2 SQIVND (reference sequence). The CDR3 sequence is CASSRTGGYEQYF. The DNA of the CDR3 is TGTGCCAGTAGTCGAACAGGGGGCTACGAGCAGTACTTC.

V usage is TRBV4-2 and J usage is TRBJ1-4, with D perhaps matching TRBD1 (5 bases). The CDR3 sequence is 16 residues long. Trimming removed 4 bases at V and 2 bases at J, with 14 bases between. Germline CDR1 reads LGHNA; CDR2 reads YNFKEQ. The CDR3 nucleotides are TGTGCCAGCAGCCCGCAGGGTTTTAGGACTAATGAAAAACTGTTTTTT. Translation gives CASSPQGFRTNEKLFF.

This clone was seen a single time. The CDR3: CARTSGSTDTQYF. In nucleotides, the CDR3 is TGTGCCAGAACTAGCGGTAGCACAGATACGCAGTATTTT. The chain links TRBV9 to TRBJ2-3; TRBD2 matches at 8 bases. V trimming: 8 bases; J trimming: 0 bases; junction bases outside the gene matches: 2. The CDR3 consists of 13 residues. Germline assignment: CDR1 SGDLS and CDR2 YYNGEE.

The chain employs TRBV14 and TRBJ2-3; D is possibly TRBD2 (5 bases). Germline V lookup: CDR1 SGHDN, CDR2 FVKESK. CDR3 length: 14 residues. V was pared by 4 bases and J by 4 bases, with 12 bases between. CDR3 residues: CASSPSLRADTQYF. As DNA, the CDR3 is TGTGCCAGCAGCCCCTCTTTGAGGGCAGATACGCAGTATTTT.

The chain is built from TRBV24-1 and TRBJ2-3; 12 bases are a match to TRBD2. The CDR3 is 17 residues long. Trimming at V came to 7 bases and at J to 0 bases, leaving 7 bases not matched to a gene. CDR1 is KGHDR, CDR2 SFDVKD, per germline. The CDR3 sequence is CATRPGLAGPSTDTQYF. DNA for the CDR3: TGTGCCACCAGGCCGGGACTAGCGGGTCCTAGCACAGATACGCAGTATTTT.

CDR3 nucleotides: TGTGCCAGTTCCGCGGGGGCGAACAATGAGCAGTTCTTC. It codes for CASSAGANNEQFF. The chain carries TRBV18 and TRBJ2-1; a weak D match, TRBD2 (7 bases). The length of the CDR3 is 13 residues. Per the germline V gene, CDR1 is KGHSH and CDR2 is LQKENI. The V end lost 9 bases, the J end lost 5 bases, and 14 bases lay between the germline ends.

The V gene is TRBV6-5, the J gene TRBJ1-2; TRBD1 agrees at 8 bases. The germline CDR1 and CDR2 sequences are MNHEY and SVGAGI. CDR3 length: 13 residues. Losses at the gene ends were 11 bases for V and 1 base for J; bases not matched to a gene: 6. The CDR3 DNA follows: TGTGCCGCTACACAGGGGGTTAACTATGGCTACACCTTC. Translating gives CAATQGVNYGYTF.

The rearrangement uses TRBV7-9 and TRBJ1-2; D not resolved. Trimming removed 4 bases at V and 4 bases at J, with 10 bases between. The CDR3 runs to 13 residues. Germline-derived CDR1 and CDR2 are SEHNR and FQNEAQ (reference sequence). The CDR3 region is CASSSVGPYGYTF. The DNA of the CDR3 is TGTGCCAGCAGCTCAGTGGGCCCCTATGGCTACACCTTC.

This chain connects TRBV6-5 to TRBJ2-3; 7 bases fit TRBD2. Germline CDR1 MNHEY, CDR2 SVGAGI. The CDR3 extends over 16 amino acids. V lost 4 bases, J lost 4 bases, and 11 bases stayed unmatched. CDR3 in amino acids: CASSLTGVGGSDTQYF. The CDR3 DNA follows: TGTGCCAGCAGTTTAACCGGTGTGGGAGGGTCAGATACGCAGTATTTT.

The V gene is TRBV27, the J gene TRBJ2-7, with 14 nucleotides matching TRBD2. The germline gives CDR1 MNHEY, CDR2 SMNVEV (reference sequence). This CDR3 is 15 amino acids long. The V gene end was trimmed by 6 bases and the J gene end by 7 bases; junction bases not matched to a gene: 8. The CDR3 reads CASSSGLAGAGEQYF. The CDR3 coding sequence is TGTGCCAGCAGCTCGGGACTAGCGGGAGCAGGTGAGCAGTACTTC.

This chain joins TRBV11-1 and TRBJ2-7; a possible D gene is TRBD1 (5 bases). Trimming took 5 bases from V and 2 from J, leaving 10 bases between them. The CDR3 has 13 residues. The germline CDR1 and CDR2 sequences are SGHAT and FQDESV (reference sequence). Here the CDR3 reads CASSPGRAYEQYF. The CDR3 region has the DNA TGTGCCAGCAGCCCGGGCAGGGCCTACGAGCAGTACTTC.

The gene calls are TRBV6-1 and TRBJ2-2, with 10 bases identical to TRBD2. The CDR3 is made up of 17 amino acids. With 0 bases clipped from V and 4 bases from J, the junction kept 5 bases outside the gene matches. Germline V gives CDR1 MNHNS, CDR2 SASEGT. CDR3 region: CASSEATIAGGTGELFF. CDR3 bases: TGTGCCAGCAGTGAAGCGACGATAGCGGGGGGCACCGGGGAGCTGTTTTTT.

The chain has TRBV6-5 and TRBJ1-3; TRBD1 might be the D (6 bases). The germline V gene has CDR1 MNHEY and CDR2 SVGAGI. The CDR3 is 14 residues long. Trimming cost V 9 bases and J 4 bases, with 16 bases left between them. The CDR3 loop reads CASTDRNLGNTIYF. CDR3 in DNA: TGTGCCAGTACAGACAGGAATTTGGGAAACACCATATATTTT.

The V gene is TRBV6-4, the J gene TRBJ2-7, with TRBD2 identical over 7 bases. Germline V gene data show CDR1 as MRHNA and CDR2 as SNTAGT. V shed 0 bases, J shed 0 bases, and the junction held 5 bases outside the gene matches. This CDR3 spans 16 amino acids. In nucleotides, the CDR3 is TGTGCCAGCAGTGACTCCCAACTAGCGAGCTCCTACGAGCAGTACTTC. Translated, it gives CASSDSQLASSYEQYF.

V gene TRBV5-1 combines with J gene TRBJ2-5, with 8 bases fitting TRBD2. The germline V gene encodes CDR1 SGHRS and CDR2 YFSETQ. The CDR3 extends over 15 amino acids. V was clipped by 3 bases and J by 4 bases; unmatched bases: 8. The CDR3 sequence is CASSSPSGSGETQYF. Here the CDR3 DNA reads TGCGCCAGCAGCTCCCCCAGCGGGAGCGGAGAGACCCAGTACTTC.

This chain links TRBV6-5 with TRBJ1-5, with 7 bases matching TRBD1. The germline V gene has CDR1 MNHEY and CDR2 SVGAGI. V shed 6 bases, J shed 2 bases, and the junction held 4 bases outside the gene matches. The CDR3 is 14 residues long. As DNA, the CDR3 is TGTGCCAGCAGACAGGGGATCCGCAATCAGCCCCAGCATTTT. Translation gives CASRQGIRNQPQHF.

The V and J genes are TRBV7-2 and TRBJ2-2, with D possibly TRBD1 on 7 matching bases. The V gene's germline CDR1 is SGHTA and CDR2 FQGNSA. Deletions cut 6 bases from V and 0 bases from J, with 20 bases between. This CDR3 has 18 residues. The CDR3 reads CASSQSRQGGANTGELFF. The DNA for the CDR3 is TGTGCCAGCAGTCAAAGTCGGCAGGGGGGCGCGAACACCGGGGAGCTGTTTTTT.

The chain is built from TRBV28 and TRBJ2-7, with 7 bases fitting TRBD1. V was pared by 4 bases and J by 3 bases, with 9 bases of the junction left unmatched. The CDR3 spans 15 residues. CDR1 is MDHEN and CDR2 is SYDVKM in the germline V gene. CDR3 bases: TGTGCCAGCAGTTCCCCTGGGACAGCATACTACGAGCAGTACTTC. Its protein is CASSSPGTAYYEQYF.

The V call is TRBV11-3, the J call TRBJ2-3, with 7 positions matching TRBD1. V shed 5 bases, J shed 0 bases, and the junction held 2 bases outside the gene matches. The germline gives CDR1 SGHNT, CDR2 YENEEA. The CDR3 spans 14 residues. The CDR3: CASSKGASTDTQYF. CDR3 DNA sequence: TGTGCCAGCAGCAAGGGGGCTAGCACAGATACGCAGTATTTT. Combining the CDR3 with reference TRBV11-3 and TRBJ2-3 gives the whole variable domain EAGVVQSPRYKIIEKKQPVAFWCNPISGHNTLYWYLQNLGQGPELLIRYENEEAVDDSQLPKDRFSAERLKGVDSTLKIQPAELGDSAVYLCASSKGASTDTQYFGPGTRLTVL.

The V and J genes are TRBV18 and TRBJ2-1, with 9 positions matching TRBD2. The V gene end was trimmed by 3 bases and the J gene end by 7 bases; junction bases not matched to a gene: 7. The CDR3 spans 15 residues. Germline loops: CDR1 KGHSH, CDR2 LQKENI. Written as DNA, the CDR3 is TGTGCCAGCTCACCTGGGTCTAGCGGGAAAAATGAGCAGTTCTTC. As protein: CASSPGSSGKNEQFF.

The CDR3 sequence: CASSLTGGIRNTIYF. The DNA of the CDR3 is TGCGCCAGCAGCCTTACGGGGGGGATACGAAACACCATATATTTT. The gene calls are TRBV5-1 and TRBJ1-3; perhaps TRBD1 as D (5 bases). The CDR3 runs to 15 residues. Deletions cut 4 bases from V and 5 bases from J, with 16 bases between. Germline V gene sequence: CDR1 SGHRS, CDR2 YFSETQ. Drawing the rest from reference TRBV5-1 and TRBJ1-3, the complete variable domain is KAGVTQTPRYLIKTRGQQVTLSCSPISGHRSVSWYQQTPGQGLQFLFEYFSETQRNKGNFPGRFSGRQFSNSRSEMNVSTLELGDSALYLCASSLTGGIRNTIYFGEGSWLTVV.

The rearrangement links TRBV5-6 to TRBJ2-7, with D unclear. From germline, CDR1 is SGHDT and CDR2 YYEEEE. Trimming took off 0 bases at V and 4 bases at J, with 8 bases between the two ends. This CDR3 is 13 amino acids long. CDR3 sequence reads: CASSLGTEYEQYF. The CDR3 DNA reads as TGTGCCAGCAGCTTGGGAACCGAGTACGAGCAGTACTTC.